This T cell receptor (beta chain) came from a study of cytomegalovirus exposure and HLA in healthy donors. The germline CDR1 and CDR2 sequences are SNHLY and FYNNEI. V was trimmed by 4 bases and J by 8 bases, leaving 17 bases between them. The CDR3 is 14 residues long. 13 Jbeta primers and 60 Vbeta primers were used for the PCR. The protocol was immunoSEQ multiplex PCR, while the TCRdb copy is restricted to in-frame clones and leaves out a portion. Here the sample spans 120,000 or so clones, 83% being singletons. This clone was detected a few times. What it recognizes is unknown. Study-level points and caveats: The authors assumed roughly uniform sequencing depth across donors for presence/absence analyses. In a later analysis, most CMV-associated TCR beta chains appeared HLA-restricted.

J is TRBJ1-2 and V is TRBV2, with D tentatively TRBD1 (6 bases). The sequence was collected from a woman aged 40-49 years in good health and CMV-seropositive. What was sequenced was PBMCs. CDR3 sequence (DNA): TGTGCCAGCAGTGGACAGGACTTTTTTGGGGGCTACACCTTC. It codes for CASSGQDFFGGYTF.